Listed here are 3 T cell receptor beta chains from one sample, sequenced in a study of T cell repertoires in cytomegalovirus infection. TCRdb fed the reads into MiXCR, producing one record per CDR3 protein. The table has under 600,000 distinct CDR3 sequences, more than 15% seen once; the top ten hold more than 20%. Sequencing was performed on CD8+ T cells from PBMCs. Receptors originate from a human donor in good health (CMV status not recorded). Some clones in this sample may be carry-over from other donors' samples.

The CDR3 nucleotides read TGTGCCAGCAGTTTGGAAGGAGACTACTTGTACTTC. Residues: CASSLEGDYLYF. The chain has TRBV28 and TRBJ2-5, with D possibly TRBD2 on 5 matching bases. The germline gives CDR1 MDHEN, CDR2 SYDVKM. The CDR3 totals 12 residues. The germline V and J ends were trimmed by 3 bases and 13 bases, with 15 bases remaining between them.

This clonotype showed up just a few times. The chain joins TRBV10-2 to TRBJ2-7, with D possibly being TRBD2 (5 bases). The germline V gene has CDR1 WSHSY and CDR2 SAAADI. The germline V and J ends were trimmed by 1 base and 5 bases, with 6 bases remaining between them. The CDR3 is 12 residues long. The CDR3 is CASSEWGDEQYF. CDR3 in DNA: TGCGCCAGCAGTGAGTGGGGAGACGAGCAGTACTTC.

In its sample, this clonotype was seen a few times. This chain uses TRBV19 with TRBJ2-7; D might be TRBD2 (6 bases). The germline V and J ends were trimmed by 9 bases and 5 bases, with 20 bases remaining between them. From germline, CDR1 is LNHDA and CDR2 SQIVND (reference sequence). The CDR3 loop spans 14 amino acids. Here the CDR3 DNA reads TGTGCCAGGGACCGGGAGCCCCGTGGGAACGAGCAGTACTTC. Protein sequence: CARDREPRGNEQYF. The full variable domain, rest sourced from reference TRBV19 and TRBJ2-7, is DGGITQSPKYLFRKEGQNVTLSCEQNLNHDAMYWYRQDPGQGLRLIYYSQIVNDFQKGDIAEGYSVSREKKESFPLTVTSAQKNPTAFYLCARDREPRGNEQYFGPGTRLTVT.